Listed here are 11 T cell receptor beta chains from one sample, sequenced in a study of shared clonotypes between healthy human individuals. Clones were sequenced by immunoSEQ multiplex PCR, and TCRdb holds only the in-frame ones, with some missing. The sample has roughly 1,100,000 clones; roughly 80% are singletons. Sequenced sample: memory CD4+ T cells sorted from blood. Subset: CD45RA-negative fraction. These receptors were taken from a man in his late teens or twenties in good health.

The rearrangement uses TRBV25-1 and TRBJ2-1; the D gene is possibly TRBD1 (6 bases). Per germline, CDR1 MGHDK and CDR2 SYGVNS. Trimming took off 4 bases at V and 0 bases at J, with 16 bases between the two ends. The CDR3 consists of 17 residues. The CDR3 loop reads CASSAHTGLFSYNEQFF. The CDR3 region has the DNA TGTGCCAGCAGTGCTCATACAGGGCTGTTCTCCTACAATGAGCAGTTCTTC.

This chain connects TRBV19 to TRBJ1-2; D is unclear. Trimming removed 3 bases at V and 4 bases at J, with 15 bases between. Germline V gene sequence: CDR1 LNHDA, CDR2 SQIVND (reference sequence). The CDR3 contains 15 residues. CDR3 region: CASSMGIGEIYGYTF. DNA for the CDR3: TGTGCCAGTAGTATGGGTATCGGAGAAATCTATGGCTACACCTTC.

The chain recombines TRBV10-2 with TRBJ2-7; D possibly matches TRBD1 or TRBD2 (5 bases each). Deletions cut 1 base from V and 7 bases from J, with 5 bases between. Per the germline V gene, CDR1 is WSHSY and CDR2 is SAAADI. The CDR3 length is 11 residues. Here the CDR3 DNA reads TGCGCCAGCAGTGAGTGGGGGGAGCAGTACTTC. This sequence encodes CASSEWGEQYF.

This clone was detected a few times. The rearrangement uses TRBV6-5 and TRBJ1-1; 8 bases match TRBD1. This CDR3 has 16 amino acids. Per the germline V gene, CDR1 is MNHEY and CDR2 is SVGAGI. V dropped 3 bases and J dropped 6; count of bases not matched to a gene: 12. CDR3 in DNA: TGTGCCAGCAGTTATCGGAATCAGGGGGCGTTGGCTGAAGCTTTCTTT. It codes for CASSYRNQGALAEAFF.

The V gene is TRBV10-3, the J gene TRBJ2-3, with 8 positions matching TRBD1. After removal of 11 bases from V and 1 base from J, the junction contained 5 bases not matched to a gene. CDR3 length: 13 amino acids. The germline CDR1 and CDR2 sequences are ENHRY and SYGVKD. The CDR3 reads CASGQGGTDTQYF. Written as DNA, the CDR3 is TGTGCCTCCGGACAGGGAGGCACAGATACGCAGTATTTT.

The genes are TRBV18 and TRBJ2-2; TRBD2 matches 8 bases. Germline V gene sequence: CDR1 KGHSH, CDR2 LQKENI. The junction had 13 bases not matched to a gene; V was cut back by 1 base and J by 3 bases. The CDR3 is 19 residues long. CDR3 bases: TGTGCCAGCTCACCACGAACCTTCCGGGAGGGCCAAGACACCGGGGAGCTGTTTTTT. Its protein is CASSPRTFREGQDTGELFF. Based on the CDR3 plus reference TRBV18 and TRBJ2-2, the full variable domain is NAGVMQNPRHLVRRRGQEARLRCSPMKGHSHVYWYRQLPEEGLKFMVYLQKENIIDESGMPKERFSAEFPKEGPSILRIQQVVRGDSAAYFCASSPRTFREGQDTGELFFGEGSRLTVL.

As for this clone: One junction end does not reproduce the germline sequence, and a read error may be involved. The chain recombines TRBV5-1 with TRBJ2-3, with 7 bases matching TRBD1. Germline V CDR1 and CDR2: SGHRS, YFSETQ. The CDR3 loop spans 15 amino acids. The CDR3 nucleotides are TGCGCCAGCAGTTTGGGGACAGAGTTCACAGATACGCAGTATTTT. Translated, it gives CASSLGTEFTDTQYF.

The rearrangement joins TRBV11-3 to TRBJ2-5; TRBD1 matches at 8 bases. CDR3 length: 17 residues. Trimming at V came to 0 bases and at J to 5 bases, leaving 11 bases not matched to a gene. In germline, CDR1 is SGHNT, CDR2 YENEEA. For the CDR3, the DNA is TGTGCCAGCAGCTTAGATCGAAAGGACAGGGCGTGGGAGACCCAGTACTTC. This encodes CASSLDRKDRAWETQYF.

The rearrangement links TRBV7-2 to TRBJ2-1, with 8 bases that match TRBD1. After removal of 3 bases from V and 8 bases from J, the junction contained 6 bases not matched to a gene. Germline values: CDR1 SGHTA, CDR2 FQGNSA. This CDR3 contains 14 residues. Here the CDR3 reads CASSFRTGNHEQFF. In DNA, the CDR3 is TGTGCCAGCAGCTTTCGGACAGGGAATCATGAGCAGTTCTTC.

This chain links TRBV6-1 with TRBJ1-5; D is uncertain. Germline CDR1 is MNHNS and CDR2 is SASEGT. This CDR3 has 15 residues. The V and J ends lost 11 bases and 0 bases respectively, with 17 bases between them. The CDR3 is CAATDRRVSNQPQHF. The DNA for the CDR3 is TGTGCCGCCACGGACCGCCGAGTTAGCAATCAGCCCCAGCATTTT.

The rearrangement uses TRBV2 and TRBJ1-1; tentatively, D is TRBD1 (6 bases). Germline CDR1 reads SNHLY; CDR2 reads FYNNEI. CDR3 size: 15 residues. V shed 8 bases and J shed 1 base, with 17 bases lying between them. The CDR3 sequence is CASRWTEQRNTEAFF. Written as DNA, the CDR3 is TGTGCCAGCCGATGGACAGAGCAAAGGAACACTGAAGCTTTCTTT.